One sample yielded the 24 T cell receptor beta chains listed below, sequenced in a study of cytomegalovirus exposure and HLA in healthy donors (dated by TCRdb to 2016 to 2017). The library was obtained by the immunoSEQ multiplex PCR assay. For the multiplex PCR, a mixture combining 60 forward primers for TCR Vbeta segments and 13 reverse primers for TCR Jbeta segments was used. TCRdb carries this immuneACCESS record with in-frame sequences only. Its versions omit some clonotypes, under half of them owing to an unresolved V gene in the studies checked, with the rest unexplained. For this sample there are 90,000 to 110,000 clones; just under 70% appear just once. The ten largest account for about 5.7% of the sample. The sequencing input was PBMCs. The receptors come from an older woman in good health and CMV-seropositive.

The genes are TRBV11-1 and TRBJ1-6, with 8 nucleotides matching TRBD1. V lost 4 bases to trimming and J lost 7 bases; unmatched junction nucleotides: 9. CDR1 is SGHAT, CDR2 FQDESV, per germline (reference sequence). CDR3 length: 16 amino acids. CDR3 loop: CASSSGGTGPNSPLHF. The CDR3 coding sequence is TGTGCCAGCAGCTCCGGGGGGACAGGCCCGAATTCACCCCTCCACTTT.

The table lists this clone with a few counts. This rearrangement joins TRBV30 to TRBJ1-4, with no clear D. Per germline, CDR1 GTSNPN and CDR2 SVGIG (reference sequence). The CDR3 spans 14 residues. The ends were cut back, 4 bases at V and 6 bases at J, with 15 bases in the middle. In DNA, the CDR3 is TGTGCCTGGACGACTGGGAGCCAGGATGAAAAACTGTTTTTT. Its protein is CAWTTGSQDEKLFF.

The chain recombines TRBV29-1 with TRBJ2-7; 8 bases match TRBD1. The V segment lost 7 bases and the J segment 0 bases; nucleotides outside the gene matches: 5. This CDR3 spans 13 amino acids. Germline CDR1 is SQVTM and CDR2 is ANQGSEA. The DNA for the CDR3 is TGCAGCGAAGAGACAGGGGACTCCTACGAGCAGTACTTC. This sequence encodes CSEETGDSYEQYF.

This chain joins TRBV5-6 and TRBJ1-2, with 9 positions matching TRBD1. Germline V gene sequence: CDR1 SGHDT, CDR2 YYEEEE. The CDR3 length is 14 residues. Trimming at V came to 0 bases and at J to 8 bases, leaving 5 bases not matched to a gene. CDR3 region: CASSLAGDRGGYTF. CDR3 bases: TGTGCCAGCAGCTTGGCGGGAGACAGGGGGGGCTACACCTTC.

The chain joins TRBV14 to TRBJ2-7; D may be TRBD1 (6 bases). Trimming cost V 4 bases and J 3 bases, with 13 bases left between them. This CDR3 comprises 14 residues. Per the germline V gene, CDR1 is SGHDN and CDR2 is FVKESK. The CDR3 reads CASSPGTHNYEQYF. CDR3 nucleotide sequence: TGTGCCAGCAGCCCCGGGACACACAACTACGAGCAGTACTTC.

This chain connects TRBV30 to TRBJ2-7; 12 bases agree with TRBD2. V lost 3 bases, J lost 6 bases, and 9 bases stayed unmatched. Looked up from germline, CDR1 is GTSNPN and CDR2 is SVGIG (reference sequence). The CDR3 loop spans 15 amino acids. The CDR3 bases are TGTGCCTGGAGCCTTCTAGCGGGGGGGCCATCCGAGCAGTACTTC. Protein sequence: CAWSLLAGGPSEQYF.

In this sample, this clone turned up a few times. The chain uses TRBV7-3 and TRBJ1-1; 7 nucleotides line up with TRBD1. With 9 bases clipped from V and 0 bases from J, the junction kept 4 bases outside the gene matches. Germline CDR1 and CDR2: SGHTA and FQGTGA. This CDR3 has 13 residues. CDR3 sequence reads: CASHTGVNTEAFF. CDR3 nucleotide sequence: TGTGCCAGTCATACAGGGGTGAACACTGAAGCTTTCTTT.

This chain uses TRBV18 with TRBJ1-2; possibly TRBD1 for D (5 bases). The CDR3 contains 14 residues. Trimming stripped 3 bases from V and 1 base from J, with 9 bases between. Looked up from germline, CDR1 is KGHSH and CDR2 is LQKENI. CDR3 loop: CASSPDSFNYGYTF. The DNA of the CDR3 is TGTGCCAGCTCACCTGACAGTTTTAACTATGGCTACACCTTC.

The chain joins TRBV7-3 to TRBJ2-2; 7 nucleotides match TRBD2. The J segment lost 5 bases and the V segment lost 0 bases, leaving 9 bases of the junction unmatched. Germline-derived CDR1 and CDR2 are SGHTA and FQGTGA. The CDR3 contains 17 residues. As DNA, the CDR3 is TGTGCCAGCAGCTTAACTCCGGGGGGTGTATGGACCGGGGAGCTGTTTTTT. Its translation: CASSLTPGGVWTGELFF.

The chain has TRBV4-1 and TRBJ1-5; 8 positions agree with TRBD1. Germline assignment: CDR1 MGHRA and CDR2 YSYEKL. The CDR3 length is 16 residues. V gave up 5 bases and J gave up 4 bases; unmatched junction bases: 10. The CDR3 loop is CASSSTGTGGNQPQHF. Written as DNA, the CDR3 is TGCGCCAGCAGCTCAACCGGGACAGGAGGAAATCAGCCCCAGCATTTT.

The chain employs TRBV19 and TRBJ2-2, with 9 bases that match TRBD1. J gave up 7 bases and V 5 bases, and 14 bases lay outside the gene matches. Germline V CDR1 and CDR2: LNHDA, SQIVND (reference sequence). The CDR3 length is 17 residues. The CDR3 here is CASSSLSGTGSFGELFF. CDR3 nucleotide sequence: TGTGCCAGTAGTTCACTCTCTGGGACAGGGTCATTCGGGGAGCTGTTTTTT.

DNA of the CDR3: TGTGCCAGCAGCTTGGAGAGCGGGGGGAGCTCCTACGAGCAGTACTTC. Its translation is CASSLESGGSSYEQYF. The V gene is TRBV5-4, the J gene TRBJ2-7, with TRBD2 matching over 9 bases. The CDR3 spans 16 residues. The ends lost 0 bases at V and 0 bases at J; junction bases unmatched: 4. The V gene's germline CDR1 is SGHNT and CDR2 YYREEE (reference sequence). The full variable domain, completed using reference TRBV5-4 and TRBJ2-7, is ETGVTQSPTHLIKTRGQQVTLRCSSQSGHNTVSWYQQALGQGPQFIFQYYREEENGRGNFPPRFSGLQFPNYSSELNVNALELDDSALYLCASSLESGGSSYEQYFGPGTRLTVT.

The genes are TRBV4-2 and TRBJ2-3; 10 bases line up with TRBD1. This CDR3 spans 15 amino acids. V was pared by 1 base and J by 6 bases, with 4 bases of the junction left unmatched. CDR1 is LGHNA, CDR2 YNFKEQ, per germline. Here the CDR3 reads CASSQGQGAADTQYF. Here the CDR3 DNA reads TGTGCCAGCAGCCAAGGACAGGGGGCGGCGGATACGCAGTATTTT.

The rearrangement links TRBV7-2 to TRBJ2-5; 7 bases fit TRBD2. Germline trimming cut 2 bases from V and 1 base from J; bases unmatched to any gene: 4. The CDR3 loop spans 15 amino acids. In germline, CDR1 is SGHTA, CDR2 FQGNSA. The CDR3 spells CASSLRSGVQETQYF. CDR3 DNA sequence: TGTGCCAGCAGCTTAAGGAGCGGGGTCCAAGAGACCCAGTACTTC.

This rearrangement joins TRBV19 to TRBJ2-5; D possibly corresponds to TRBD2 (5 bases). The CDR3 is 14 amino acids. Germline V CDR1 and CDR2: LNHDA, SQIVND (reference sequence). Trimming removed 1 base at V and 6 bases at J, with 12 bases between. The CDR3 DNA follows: TGTGCCAGTAGTATAGGCGCGGGTAGAAAGACCCAGTACTTC. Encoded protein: CASSIGAGRKTQYF.

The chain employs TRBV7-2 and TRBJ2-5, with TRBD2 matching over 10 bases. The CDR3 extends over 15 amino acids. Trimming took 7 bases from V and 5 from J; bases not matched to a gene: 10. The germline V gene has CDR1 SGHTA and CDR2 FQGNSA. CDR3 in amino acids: CASTLAGVGGETQYF. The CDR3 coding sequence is TGTGCCAGCACCCTAGCGGGGGTTGGGGGGGAGACCCAGTACTTC.

For the CDR3, the DNA is TGTGCCAGCTCACCACTTTCTCTAGCGGGGGGCCGCACAGATACGCAGTATTTT. Amino acid sequence: CASSPLSLAGGRTDTQYF. V is TRBV18 and J is TRBJ2-3, with 11 bases that match TRBD2. The CDR3 is 18 residues long. Germline loops: CDR1 KGHSH, CDR2 LQKENI. The junction had 7 bases not matched to a gene; V was cut back by 1 base and J by 1 base.

As DNA, the CDR3 is TGTGCCAGCAGTGAAAAGCGGGGGAGCACAGATACGCAGTATTTT. It encodes CASSEKRGSTDTQYF. J is TRBJ2-3 and V is TRBV6-4; 8 nucleotides align to TRBD2. This CDR3 comprises 15 residues. The germline V gene encodes CDR1 MRHNA and CDR2 SNTAGT. V was clipped by 3 bases and J by 0 bases; unmatched bases: 2.

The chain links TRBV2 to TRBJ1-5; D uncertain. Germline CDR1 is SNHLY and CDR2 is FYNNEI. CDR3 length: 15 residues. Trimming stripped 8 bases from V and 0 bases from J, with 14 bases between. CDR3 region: CASEGLAHSNQPQHF. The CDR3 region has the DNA TGTGCCAGCGAGGGTTTAGCGCATAGCAATCAGCCCCAGCATTTT.

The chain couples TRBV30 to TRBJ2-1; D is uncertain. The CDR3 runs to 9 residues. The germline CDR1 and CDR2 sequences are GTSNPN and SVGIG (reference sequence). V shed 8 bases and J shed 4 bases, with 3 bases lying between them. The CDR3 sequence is CAQYNEQFF. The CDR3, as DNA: TGTGCCCAGTACAATGAGCAGTTCTTC.

The CDR3 here is CASSSERVNTEAFF. The CDR3 DNA is TGCGCCAGCAGTTCCGAGCGCGTTAACACTGAAGCTTTCTTT. V gene TRBV5-1 combines with J gene TRBJ1-1; D remains ambiguous. V lost 5 bases and J lost 2, with 13 bases in between. Germline V gene lookup returns CDR1 SGHRS and CDR2 YFSETQ. The CDR3 sequence is 14 residues long.

The CDR3 DNA sequence: TGTGCCAGCAGTTACTCGGGCAACGGCTACACCTTC. Its translation: CASSYSGNGYTF. The chain recombines TRBV6-6 with TRBJ1-2; unclear D gene. Germline V gene sequence: CDR1 MNHNY, CDR2 SVGAGI (reference sequence). The CDR3 has 12 residues. Trimming stripped 0 bases from V and 8 bases from J, with 7 bases between.

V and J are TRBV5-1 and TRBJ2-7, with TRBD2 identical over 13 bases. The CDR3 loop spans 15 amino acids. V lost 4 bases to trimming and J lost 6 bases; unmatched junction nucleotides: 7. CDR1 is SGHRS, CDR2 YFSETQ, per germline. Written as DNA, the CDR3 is TGCGCCAGCAGCCCCGGGACTAGCGGGGAGGGCGAGCAGTACTTC. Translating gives CASSPGTSGEGEQYF.

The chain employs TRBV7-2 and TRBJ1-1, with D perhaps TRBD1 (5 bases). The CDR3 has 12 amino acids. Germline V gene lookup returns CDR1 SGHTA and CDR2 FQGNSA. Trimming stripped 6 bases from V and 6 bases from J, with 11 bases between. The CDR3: CASSLGVAEAFF. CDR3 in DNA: TGTGCCAGCAGTCTAGGGGTAGCTGAAGCTTTCTTT.